The 28 T cell receptor beta chains below come from one sample, sequenced in a study of low-dose radiotherapy and immunotherapy resistance in tumors. The time point denotes: before trial treatment. Primers targeting TRAV and TRBV primed first-strand cDNA, covering alpha and beta chains. A constant-region primer paired with the V-primer adapter amplified TCRs over about 19 PCR cycles. TCRdb recomputed calls from the reads with MiXCR, one row per CDR3 protein. Of some 85,000 distinct CDR3 sequences in the sample, under 20% were seen once. The sample here was PBMCs, taken before treatment. The receptors stem from a male donor with prostate cancer.

The chain has TRBV12-3 or TRBV12-4 and TRBJ2-5, with a weak D call TRBD2 (9 bases). The CDR3 covers 17 residues. With 7 bases removed from V and 4 bases from J, the gap between germline ends came to 25 bases. The CDR3 spells CASTLGLASGTGETQYF. The DNA for the CDR3 is TGTGCCAGCACCCTAGGCCTGGCTAGCGGGACAGGAGAGACCCAGTACTTC.

This rearrangement joins TRBV7-9 to TRBJ1-1; D gene unclear. CDR3 length: 13 residues. V lost 5 bases and J lost 1, with 8 bases in between. CDR1 is SEHNR, CDR2 FQNEAQ, per germline (reference sequence). The CDR3 region is CASSTPTNTEAFF. CDR3 bases: TGTGCCAGCAGCACCCCCACGAACACTGAAGCTTTCTTT.

V is TRBV5-3 and J is TRBJ2-1; D might be TRBD1 (6 bases). TRBV5-3 is an ORF; its function is uncertain. Trimming took off 8 bases at V and 0 bases at J, with 15 bases between the two ends. The CDR3 is 15 amino acids. The CDR3 spells CASSTDSNSYNEQFF. In DNA form, the CDR3 reads TGTGCCAGCAGCACGGACAGTAACTCCTACAATGAGCAGTTCTTC.

Of note for this clonotype: At one boundary the junction diverges from the germline segment, which might be a read error. The genes are TRBV6-2 or TRBV6-3 and TRBJ2-5, with D perhaps TRBD1 or TRBD2 (5 bases each). This CDR3 is built from 16 residues. Germline-derived CDR1 and CDR2 are MNHEY and SVGEGT. This CDR3 reads CVSSYRFGAGEETQYF. CDR3 bases: TGTGTCAGCAGTTACCGGTTTGGGGCGGGTGAAGAGACCCAGTACTTC.

In this sample, this clonotype turned up many times. The genes are TRBV4-3 and TRBJ2-1; the D gene is possibly TRBD1 (5 bases). This CDR3 region has 14 residues. V shed 1 base and J shed 7 bases, with 11 bases lying between them. Looked up from germline, CDR1 is LGHNA and CDR2 is YSLEER. The DNA of the CDR3 is TGCGCCAGCAGCCAAGTTTCGACAGTTAATGAGCAGTTCTTC. This sequence encodes CASSQVSTVNEQFF.

In this sample, this clonotype turned up many times. As DNA, the CDR3 is TGTGCCAGCAGTCAACGGGGGGCAGAGAATGAAGCTTTCTTT. Protein sequence: CASSQRGAENEAFF. The rearrangement joins TRBV27 to TRBJ1-1, with a tentative D call TRBD1 (6 bases). V shed 5 bases and J shed 7 bases, with 17 bases lying between them. The CDR3 runs to 14 residues. Germline CDR1 is MNHEY and CDR2 is SMNVEV (reference sequence).

This clonotype was detected only once. A much larger clone differs by one base, so this may be a read error. This chain uses TRBV5-1 with TRBJ2-2; D is perhaps TRBD2 (6 bases). The CDR3 contains 16 residues. V was clipped by 4 bases and J by 6 bases, with 19 bases between them. Germline CDR1 SGHRS, CDR2 YFSETQ. CDR3 bases: TGCGCCAGCAGCCCCAAGGCAGCTGGAGGGGCCGGGGAGCTGTTTTTT. Its protein product is CASSPKAAGGAGELFF.

This clonotype appeared many times. This rearrangement joins TRBV5-1 to TRBJ2-1; no clear D. Germline CDR1 is SGHRS and CDR2 is YFSETQ. Trimming left V 1 base short and J 8 bases short, with 13 bases between. This CDR3 is built from 14 residues. CDR3 sequence (DNA): TGCGCCAGCAGCTTGTCAGCGCCCGGTGATGAGCAGTTCTTC. Its protein is CASSLSAPGDEQFF.

Comment on this clonotype: With only one base between it and a far larger clone, this is likely a read error. The chain combines TRBV6-4 with TRBJ2-7; 9 positions agree with TRBD2. The germline V gene has CDR1 MRHNA and CDR2 SNTAGT. Trimming removed 4 bases from V and 3 bases from J; junction bases left unmatched: 1. The CDR3 totals 13 residues. In DNA, the CDR3 is TGTGCCAGCAGTGGACTAGCGGACTACGAGCAGTACTTC. Its translation is CASSGLADYEQYF.

This clonotype came up many times. This sequence joins TRBV4-1 and TRBJ2-1, with 7 positions matching TRBD1. Trimming at V came to 4 bases and at J to 10 bases, leaving 7 bases not matched to a gene. This CDR3 is built from 13 residues. The V gene's germline CDR1 is MGHRA and CDR2 YSYEKL. CDR3 amino acids: CASSRNRGEEQFF. The CDR3 coding sequence is TGCGCCAGCAGCCGAAACAGGGGAGAGGAGCAGTTCTTC.

This clonotype occurred many times. The chain has TRBV20-1 and TRBJ1-1, with TRBD1 as a possible D gene (6 bases). Trimming pared 2 bases from V and 10 bases from J, leaving 17 bases between. The CDR3 runs 13 residues. Germline V gene sequence: CDR1 DFQATT, CDR2 SNEGSKA (reference sequence). Written as DNA, the CDR3 is TGCAGTGCTAGATCACTGACAGGAGGCAGAGCTTTCTTT. Translation gives CSARSLTGGRAFF.

In this sample, this clonotype turned up many times. The rearrangement joins TRBV21-1 to TRBJ2-3; TRBD2, the table's D call, was not compared with the DNA. TRBV21-1 is a listed pseudogene. CDR3 length: 17 residues. The CDR3 bases are TGTGCCAGCAGCGCAGGGGTGGCGGGAGTGTTCACAGATACGCAGTATTTT. Translating gives CASSAGVAGVFTDTQYF.

In its sample, this clonotype was seen many times. The J gene is TRBJ1-1, the V gene TRBV25-1; D remains ambiguous. The CDR3 runs to 12 residues. Germline V gene data show CDR1 as MGHDK and CDR2 as SYGVNS. The V gene lost 6 bases and the J gene lost 0 bases, with 5 bases spanning the gap. The CDR3 nucleotides read TGTGCCAGCAGCCGCATGAACACTGAAGCTTTCTTT. Translating it yields CASSRMNTEAFF.

At least ten counts were recorded for this clonotype. V gene TRBV5-5 combines with J gene TRBJ2-7; 8 bases line up with TRBD1. The CDR3 is 14 amino acids. Looked up from germline, CDR1 is SGHKS and CDR2 is YYEKEE (reference sequence). Germline trimming cut 4 bases from V and 4 bases from J; bases unmatched to any gene: 7. CDR3 region: CASSPTGQEYEQYF. The DNA of the CDR3 is TGTGCCAGCAGCCCGACGGGACAGGAATACGAGCAGTACTTC.

In its sample, this clonotype was seen many times. The rearrangement uses TRBV29-1 and TRBJ1-1; D unclear. V was trimmed by 7 bases and J by 7 bases, leaving 10 bases between them. This CDR3 is built from 10 residues. The germline gives CDR1 SQVTM, CDR2 ANQGSEA. The CDR3 protein is CSGSYDEAFF. The CDR3 region has the DNA TGCAGCGGCAGTTACGATGAAGCTTTCTTT.

This clonotype was counted at least ten times. The chain has TRBV2 and TRBJ2-1; 8 bases match TRBD2. The CDR3 totals 16 residues. Germline CDR1 and CDR2: SNHLY and FYNNEI. Germline trimming cut 2 bases from V and 7 bases from J; bases unmatched to any gene: 10. DNA of the CDR3: TGTGCCAGCAGTGAATGGGTGGGGACTAGTAAAAATGAGCAGTTCTTC. It yields the protein CASSEWVGTSKNEQFF.

Many counts were recorded for this clonotype. J is TRBJ2-7 and V is TRBV5-1, with 12 nucleotides matching TRBD2. CDR1 is SGHRS and CDR2 is YFSETQ in the germline V gene. Unmatched junction bases numbered 15, after V lost 4 bases and J lost 4 bases. This CDR3 comprises 18 residues. For the CDR3, the DNA is TGCGCCAGCAGCCTCGACTCCTCTAGGACTAGCGGGATATACGAGCAGTACTTC. Translated: CASSLDSSRTSGIYEQYF.

This clonotype was recorded many times. J is TRBJ2-1 and V is TRBV9; 9 bases are a match to TRBD1. Per the germline V gene, CDR1 is SGDLS and CDR2 is YYNGEE. V shed 0 bases, J shed 4 bases, and the junction held 2 bases outside the gene matches. The CDR3 is 15 residues long. The CDR3 loop reads CASSVGDRDYNEQFF. CDR3 coding DNA: TGTGCCAGCAGCGTAGGGGACAGGGATTACAATGAGCAGTTCTTC.

This clonotype was detected many times. The chain employs TRBV28 and TRBJ1-1; TRBD1 aligns across 10 bases. This CDR3 has 16 residues. With V trimmed by 5 bases and J by 11 bases, 17 bases remained unmatched. Germline V gene lookup returns CDR1 MDHEN and CDR2 SYDVKM. The CDR3 bases are TGTGCCAGCAGTCAAACCGGGACAGGGGCCGCCACCGGGGCTTTCTTT. Protein product: CASSQTGTGAATGAFF.

This clonotype has a count of ten or more. The rearrangement uses TRBV6-1 and TRBJ2-2; D is perhaps TRBD1 (6 bases). The CDR3 is 17 amino acids. Germline values: CDR1 MNHNS, CDR2 SASEGT. The germline V and J ends were trimmed by 7 bases and 7 bases, with 25 bases remaining between them. CDR3 in amino acids: CASTDRPRAGAHGELFF. CDR3 coding DNA: TGTGCCAGCACCGACAGGCCGCGGGCTGGGGCTCACGGGGAGCTGTTTTTT.

This clonotype has at least ten counts. This rearrangement joins TRBV7-9 to TRBJ2-7; D is undetermined. The CDR3 runs to 15 residues. Trimming shortened V by 0 bases and J by 2 bases, and 11 bases separated the two germline ends. Per the germline V gene, CDR1 is SEHNR and CDR2 is FQNEAQ (reference sequence). CDR3: CASSLAHGPTYEQYF. In nucleotides, the CDR3 is TGTGCCAGCAGCTTAGCTCACGGTCCAACCTACGAGCAGTACTTC. Drawing the rest from reference TRBV7-9 and TRBJ2-7, the complete variable domain is DTGVSQNPRHKITKRGQNVTFRCDPISEHNRLYWYRQTLGQGPEFLTYFQNEAQLEKSRLLSDRFSAERPKGSFSTLEIQRTEQGDSAMYLCASSLAHGPTYEQYFGPGTRLTVT.

On this clonotype: A far larger clone lies a single base away; this is likely a read error. The chain carries TRBV6-8 and TRBJ2-1; D might be TRBD1 (5 bases). Germline V gene sequence: CDR1 MNHGY, CDR2 SAAAGT. V was clipped by 0 bases and J by 10 bases, with 13 bases between them. This CDR3 contains 14 residues. The CDR3 is CASSYSWQGPEQFF. In nucleotides, the CDR3 is TGTGCCAGCAGTTACTCATGGCAGGGTCCCGAGCAGTTCTTC.

This clonotype appeared many times. The V call is TRBV5-1, the J call TRBJ2-6; 16 bases agree with TRBD2. This CDR3 region has 21 residues. The V gene end was trimmed by 0 bases and the J gene end by 0 bases; junction bases not matched to a gene: 6. CDR1 is SGHRS and CDR2 is YFSETQ in the germline V gene. CDR3 sequence (DNA): TGCGCCAGCAGCTTGGAGGGACTAGCGGGAGGGCCACTCTCTGGGGCCAACGTCCTGACTTTC. Protein product: CASSLEGLAGGPLSGANVLTF.

V gene TRBV27 combines with J gene TRBJ1-1; unclear D gene. CDR1 MNHEY and CDR2 SMNVEV come from the germline V gene (reference sequence). Between the trimmed V and J ends, which lost 4 bases and 1 base, there was a span of 10 bases. The CDR3 has 14 amino acids. The CDR3 nucleotides read TGTGCCAGCAGTTCCCCGACGGAGAACACTGAAGCTTTCTTT. It translates to CASSSPTENTEAFF.

This clonotype has a count of ten or more. The chain has TRBV18 and TRBJ1-5; TRBD1 aligns across 7 bases. In germline, CDR1 is KGHSH, CDR2 LQKENI. The trim removed 6 bases at V and 5 bases at J, leaving 13 bases unmatched. The CDR3 covers 16 residues. The CDR3 is CASSSSRGGTDQPQHF. The CDR3 nucleotides read TGTGCCAGCTCCTCATCTCGGGGCGGGACAGATCAGCCCCAGCATTTT.

In its sample, this clonotype was seen many times. The V call is TRBV7-6, the J call TRBJ2-1; 9 nucleotides line up with TRBD1. This CDR3 is built from 15 residues. With V trimmed by 1 base and J by 3 bases, 1 base remained unmatched. Germline assignment: CDR1 SGHVS and CDR2 FNYEAQ. CDR3 nucleotide sequence: TGTGCCAGCAGCTTAGGACAGGGGGGCTACAATGAGCAGTTCTTC. This encodes CASSLGQGGYNEQFF.

This clonotype was seen more than once but under ten times. This may come from a read error, since a much larger clone is one base off. This chain uses TRBV27 with TRBJ1-2; a weak D match, TRBD1 (5 bases). The germline V gene encodes CDR1 MNHEY and CDR2 SMNVEV (reference sequence). The CDR3 runs to 12 residues. The CDR3: CAGSFAGVSDTF. The CDR3 bases are TGTGCCGGCAGTTTTGCGGGGGTGTCGGACACCTTC.

Ten or more counts support this clonotype. The rearrangement joins TRBV20-1 to TRBJ2-3; TRBD1 matches 8 bases. The germline CDR1 and CDR2 sequences are DFQATT and SNEGSKA (reference sequence). The CDR3 has 14 amino acids. V was pared by 6 bases and J by 3 bases, with 8 bases of the junction left unmatched. The CDR3 here is CSAQRTGNTDTQYF. The CDR3 nucleotides are TGCAGTGCACAGAGGACAGGGAATACAGATACGCAGTATTTT.